This T cell receptor beta chain is drawn from a study of CD8+ T cells in alopecia areata. Across the study: Scoring of treated patients' severity used the percentage of affected scalp area. Study observations and caveats: One nonresponder makes the tie between baseline CD8+ expansion and response uncertain.

Treatment denoted: oral pan-JAK inhibitor, 5-10 mg twice daily. Looked up from germline, CDR1 is SGHRS and CDR2 is YFSETQ. The CDR3 has 14 residues. cDNA serving as the sequencing template came from extracted, reverse transcribed RNA. Repertoires were generated with immunoSEQ multiplex PCR, while TCRdb's copy carries only in-frame clones and drops some. Among about 140,000 clones listed, roughly 86% were seen once. In regard to this clone: Antigen specificity is unknown. A read error may produce the germline difference seen at one junction end.

Source: CD8+ T cells sorted from blood, taken at week 4, from a patient treated with tofacitinib. The chain links TRBV5-1 to TRBJ1-4; 7 nucleotides align to TRBD1. The origin of this receptor is a human donor with alopecia areata. DNA of the CDR3: TGCGCCAGTAGCTTCCGGGACAGAGACGAAAAACTGTTTTTT. Protein: CASSFRDRDEKLFF.